This is a list of T cell receptor beta chains from one sample in a study of blood T cell repertoires in COVID-19. Some clones are missing from TCRdb's copy, which holds only in-frame ones; the method was immunoSEQ multiplex PCR. The sample includes over 250,000 clones, about 90% of them seen just once. Sequencing input: PBMCs or T cells enriched from blood (not recorded which). The source is a woman aged 55-75 years who had recovered from COVID-19. CDR3s include the opening cysteine and the closing phenylalanine or tryptophan. A D gene is named only where the DNA matches it firmly. Size is omitted from some rows. Given values are once, few, many or a class for expanded clones.

NA	TRBV2	14	TRBJ1-5	NA	CASRSRYSNQPQHF	TGTGCCAGCAGGTCCAGATATAGCAATCAGCCCCAGCATTTT
NA	TRBV2	16	TRBJ1-5	NA	CASSEATDYSNQPQHF	TGTGCCAGCAGTGAAGCTACGGACTATAGCAATCAGCCCCAGCATTTT
once	TRBV7-9	13	TRBJ2-1	NA	CASSSRGLNEQFF	TGTGCCAGCAGCTCCAGGGGCCTCAATGAGCAGTTCTTC
NA	TRBV12-3/TRBV12-4	12	TRBJ1-5	NA	CASSFPEQPQHF	TGTGCCAGCAGTTTTCCCGAGCAGCCCCAGCATTTT
NA	TRBV6-5	15	TRBJ2-7	TRBD1	CASGYRGPETSEQYF	TGTGCCAGCGGGTACAGGGGGCCCGAAACCTCCGAGCAGTACTTC
NA	TRBV2	15	TRBJ1-6	NA	CASSEFNIEASPLHF	TGTGCCAGCAGTGAATTTAATATCGAGGCATCACCCCTCCACTTT
NA	TRBV30	12	TRBJ1-2	NA	CAWSTLYYGYTF	TGTGCCTGGAGCACACTATACTATGGCTACACCTTC
NA	TRBV11-2	16	TRBJ2-3	TRBD2	CASSLVGLAGLDTQYF	TGTGCCAGCAGCTTAGTAGGACTAGCGGGACTAGATACGCAGTATTTT
NA	TRBV18	16	TRBJ2-7	TRBD2	CASSPNPSGQIYEQYF	TGTGCCAGCTCACCAAATCCTAGCGGCCAAATCTACGAGCAGTACTTC
NA	TRBV18	15	TRBJ1-1	TRBD1	CASSPAGTGDTEAFF	TGTGCCAGCTCACCAGCGGGGACAGGAGACACTGAAGCTTTCTTT
NA	TRBV4-1	16	TRBJ2-1	TRBD2	CASSPTTLAGAVEQFF	TGCGCCAGCAGCCCGACCACGCTAGCGGGAGCAGTTGAGCAGTTCTTC
once	TRBV14	16	TRBJ1-3	NA	CASSQVGPYSGNTIYF	TGTGCCAGCAGCCAAGTGGGCCCTTACTCTGGAAACACCATATATTTT
NA	TRBV30	15	TRBJ1-5	NA	CACAQGNRVNQPQHF	TGTGCCTGCGCCCAAGGAAACAGGGTAAATCAGCCCCAGCATTTT
once	TRBV5-4	15	TRBJ2-1	TRBD2	CASSLGGLDVDEQFF	TGTGCCAGCAGCTTGGGCGGACTAGACGTCGATGAGCAGTTCTTC
NA	TRBV5-3	17	TRBJ1-5	NA	CARSLAERVDSNQPQHF	TGTGCCAGAAGCTTGGCAGAGAGGGTGGATAGCAATCAGCCCCAGCATTTT
NA	TRBV3-1/TRBV3-2	13	TRBJ1-2	NA	CASSQVSHGGYTF	TGTGCCAGCAGCCAAGTTAGTCATGGTGGCTACACCTTC
once	TRBV11-2	13	TRBJ1-4	NA	CASSSSPGEKLFF	TGTGCCAGCAGCTCTTCCCCGGGGGAAAAACTGTTTTTT
NA	TRBV30	14	TRBJ2-7	TRBD2	CAWSGGGGSYEQYF	TGTGCCTGGAGTGGCGGCGGGGGCTCCTACGAGCAGTACTTC
few	TRBV2	16	TRBJ1-6	NA	CASSEDRGKINSPLHF	TGTGCCAGCAGTGAAGATCGAGGAAAGATTAATTCACCCCTCCACTTT
NA	TRBV10-2	15	TRBJ1-3	NA	CASTGGPYSGNTIYF	TGCGCCAGCACGGGAGGGCCTTACTCTGGAAACACCATATATTTT
NA	TRBV2	18	TRBJ1-5	TRBD1	CASSEALRDRGSNQPQHF	TGTGCCAGCAGTGAAGCGCTTCGGGACAGGGGAAGCAATCAGCCCCAGCATTTT
NA	TRBV5-1	15	TRBJ2-7	TRBD1	CASSWNRGPNYEQYF	TGCGCCAGCAGCTGGAACAGGGGGCCGAACTACGAGCAGTACTTC
NA	TRBV5-4	15	TRBJ1-3	NA	CASSLDGLGGNTIYF	TGTGCCAGCAGCTTGGACGGGTTAGGTGGAAACACCATATATTTT
NA	TRBV6-5	14	TRBJ1-5	TRBD1	CASGRQGAIQPQHF	TGTGCCAGTGGGAGACAGGGGGCGATTCAGCCCCAGCATTTT
NA	TRBV6-4	21	TRBJ2-3	TRBD1	CASSDSILLDRGPSGTDTQYF	TGTGCCAGCAGTGACTCCATCCTCCTGGACAGGGGTCCTAGCGGCACAGATACGCAGTATTTT
NA	TRBV5-1	13	TRBJ2-3	NA	CASSLLAVDTQYF	TGCGCCAGCAGCCTTTTGGCGGTAGATACGCAGTATTTT
NA	TRBV6-5	15	TRBJ1-1	NA	CASSYSIPRNTEAFF	TGTGCCAGCAGTTACTCGATTCCGAGGAACACTGAAGCTTTCTTT
NA	TRBV6-1	17	TRBJ1-6	NA	CASSEEWVTEDNSPLHF	TGTGCCAGCAGTGAAGAGTGGGTGACAGAAGATAATTCACCCCTCCACTTT
NA	TRBV4-1	17	TRBJ1-1	TRBD1	CASSQGWGIQGDTEAFF	TGCGCCAGCAGCCAAGGATGGGGAATCCAGGGGGACACTGAAGCTTTCTTT
NA	TRBV28	14	TRBJ1-5	NA	CASKFGDSYQPQHF	TGTGCCAGCAAATTTGGGGACTCGTATCAGCCCCAGCATTTT
NA	TRBV14	18	TRBJ2-1	NA	CASSQVRGVASAYNEQFF	TGTGCCAGCAGCCAAGTACGGGGAGTTGCAAGCGCCTACAATGAGCAGTTCTTC
NA	TRBV4-1	15	TRBJ1-2	NA	CASSPLRASVYGYTF	TGCGCCAGCAGCCCTCTAAGAGCCTCTGTCTATGGCTACACCTTC
NA	TRBV5-1	14	TRBJ1-1	NA	CASSIGQMNTEAFF	TGCGCCAGCAGCATAGGACAGATGAACACTGAAGCTTTCTTT
NA	TRBV11-2	15	TRBJ1-1	TRBD1	CASSSGTGGNTEAFF	TGTGCCAGCAGCTCCGGGACAGGGGGGAACACTGAAGCTTTCTTT
NA	TRBV5-1	14	TRBJ2-7	NA	CASSLASGGYEQYF	TGCGCCAGCAGCTTGGCCTCAGGGGGGTACGAGCAGTACTTC
NA	TRBV5-5	14	TRBJ1-1	NA	CASSPQNMNTEAFF	TGTGCCAGCAGCCCGCAGAATATGAACACTGAAGCTTTCTTT
few	TRBV11-3	16	TRBJ2-3	TRBD2	CASSPGRREMPDTQYF	TGTGCCAGCAGCCCTGGTCGGCGGGAGATGCCAGATACGCAGTATTTT
NA	TRBV29-1	14	TRBJ1-1	NA	CSVEKQNLNTEAFF	TGCAGCGTTGAAAAACAGAATCTGAACACTGAAGCTTTCTTT
once	TRBV27	14	TRBJ1-5	TRBD1	CASSLVAGGQPQHF	TGTGCCAGCAGTTTAGTGGCAGGGGGTCAGCCCCAGCATTTT
NA	TRBV9	16	TRBJ2-1	TRBD1	CASSAAPRGPDNEQFF	TGTGCCAGCAGCGCCGCGCCAAGGGGGCCGGACAATGAGCAGTTCTTC
NA	TRBV25-1	16	TRBJ2-5	TRBD2	CASSASTGSGVETQYF	TGTGCCAGCAGTGCCTCGACCGGTAGCGGGGTGGAGACCCAGTACTTC
NA	TRBV18	13	TRBJ1-2	TRBD1	CASSRGQGEVDTF	TGTGCCAGCTCACGTGGACAGGGCGAGGTCGACACCTTC